This paragraph covers one T cell receptor beta chain sequence. Antigen: not known. The CDR3 has 13 amino acids. With V trimmed by 3 bases and J by 5 bases, 2 bases remained unmatched. Sample time point: patch test 3, about 24 weeks after DPC sensitization. Documented treatment: therapeutic diphenylcyclopropenone sensitization with weekly scalp DPC. This entry belongs to a study of human T cells and chemical hapten exposure. Whole-study findings and limits: TCRs at a frequency above 1 in 1000 stayed unchanged with DPC sensitization.

TCRdb independently ran MiXCR on the RACE reads; one entry per CDR3 protein. The sample has more than 85,000 distinct CDR3 sequences, under 35% seen once. The source was whole blood, collected in connection with sensitization to the hapten diphenylcyclopropenone (DPC). The TCR comes from a man aged 35-49 years with alopecia areata. Some clones in this sample may be carry-over from other donors' samples. This chain joins TRBV12-3 or TRBV12-4 and TRBJ2-5, with 8 bases that match TRBD2. This CDR3 reads CASSFSGTETQYF. The CDR3 coding sequence is TGTGCCAGCAGTTTTAGCGGGACGGAGACCCAGTACTTC.